This TCR beta chain stems from a study of T-cell memory formation after mild COVID-19. On this clonotype: The antigen is not known.

Constant-segment primers served in 5'RACE that generated TCR alpha and TCR beta cDNA libraries bearing sample barcodes and UMIs. From the 5' RACE reads, TCRdb called clonotypes with MiXCR, one entry per CDR3 protein. The data contain 150,000 to 200,000 distinct CDR3 sequences, roughly 31% of them singletons. Broader study findings: CD4/CD8 balance held among clones contracting day 15 to 85, and later expanders leaned CD4+. Those CD4+ clones that contracted were mainly in CM and EM (CD8+ ones in EMRA). Second-wave clones peaking on day 37 lacked confirmed SARS-CoV-2 specificity.

The germline V gene has CDR1 SGHTA and CDR2 FQGTGA. The CDR3 sequence is 13 residues long. V lost 8 bases to trimming and J lost 2 bases, with 13 bases between them. The sequenced sample was PBMCs or a T cell subset sorted from them (not recorded which). This receptor was identified in an adult woman who had mild COVID-19 (a few samples of this study predate the infection). Cell type and time point are not known. V is TRBV7-3 and J is TRBJ2-7, with a tentative D call TRBD2 (6 bases). The CDR3 DNA reads as TGTGCCAGCGCAATCTCGGGGGCCTACGAGCAGTACTTC. It yields the protein CASAISGAYEQYF.